One sample yielded the 5 T cell receptor beta chains listed below, sequenced in a study of siplizumab effects on memory and regulatory T cells. Clones were sequenced by immunoSEQ multiplex PCR, and TCRdb holds only the in-frame ones, with some missing. The sample lists 70,000 or so clones; around 90% were seen once. Material for sequencing was Tregs sorted from blood. The receptors were gathered from a human donor in good health.

The chain uses TRBV9 and TRBJ2-5, with TRBD2 matching 8 bases. This CDR3 has 16 residues. Germline V gene sequence: CDR1 SGDLS, CDR2 YYNGEE. The J segment lost 4 bases and the V segment lost 1 base, leaving 9 bases of the junction unmatched. In DNA, the CDR3 is TGTGCCAGCAGCGTAACGACTAGCGTTACTCGAGAGACCCAGTACTTC. Amino acid sequence: CASSVTTSVTRETQYF.

This rearrangement joins TRBV5-6 to TRBJ2-5; D not certain. The CDR3 runs to 14 residues. The germline V and J ends were trimmed by 2 bases and 1 base, with 9 bases remaining between them. Per germline, CDR1 SGHDT and CDR2 YYEEEE. CDR3 residues: CASSFRSVQETQYF. CDR3 sequence (DNA): TGTGCCAGCAGCTTTAGGTCAGTCCAAGAGACCCAGTACTTC.

The chain carries TRBV6-1 and TRBJ1-5; D may be TRBD1 (5 bases). There are 13 residues in the CDR3. Trimming removed 4 bases from V and 6 bases from J, with 10 bases in between. Germline V gives CDR1 MNHNS, CDR2 SASEGT. The CDR3 reads CASSVRGSQPQHF. In DNA, the CDR3 is TGTGCCAGCAGTGTGAGGGGTTCTCAGCCCCAGCATTTT.

This chain connects TRBV27 to TRBJ2-3; 7 bases fit TRBD2. CDR1 and CDR2 (germline): MNHEY, SMNVEV (reference sequence). Unmatched junction bases numbered 8, after V lost 6 bases and J lost 5 bases. The length of the CDR3 is 14 residues. The CDR3 region is CASSVGAGIDTQYF. In DNA form, the CDR3 reads TGTGCCAGCAGCGTTGGAGCGGGAATAGATACGCAGTATTTT.

The rearrangement joins TRBV6-5 to TRBJ2-3; D may correspond to TRBD1 or TRBD2 (5 bases each). Germline-derived CDR1 and CDR2 are MNHEY and SVGAGI. The CDR3 loop spans 14 amino acids. V lost 7 bases, J lost 4 bases, and 15 bases lay in between. The CDR3 here is CASTPRGRADTQYF. CDR3 DNA: TGTGCCAGCACCCCCCGGGGCAGGGCAGATACGCAGTATTTT.